This T cell receptor beta chain was identified in a study of PD-L1 blockade in urothelial cancer. For the study at large: Most patients, about 85% of the roughly 29, were males with bladder-origin cancer. Blood analysis occurred 3 weeks (second dose) and 6 weeks after treatment start. Overall study findings and caveats: Tumor-linked clones in blood grew more by 3 weeks in durable-benefit patients.

In regard to this clone: No antigen is known for it.

Every PCR received spiked-in synthetic TCR analog templates. Here immunoSEQ multiplex PCR was the method, and the copy in TCRdb shows in-frame clones only, minus some. This sample has some 30,000 clones, with more than 85% found just once. CDR1 is SGHRS and CDR2 is YFSETQ in the germline V gene. V dropped 1 base and J dropped 4; count of bases not matched to a gene: 4. CDR3 length: 15 amino acids. The genes are TRBV5-1 and TRBJ2-2, with TRBD1 identical over 7 bases. Sample: PBMCs, taken around atezolizumab (anti-PD-L1) treatment. This sequence was found in a man aged 50 to 59 with urothelial cancer. The CDR3 is CASSLSPGGTGELFF. The CDR3 DNA sequence: TGCGCCAGCAGCTTGTCGCCAGGGGGCACCGGGGAGCTGTTTTTT.